The TCR beta chain under discussion was sequenced for a study of blood T cells in healthy people across ages. The germline V gene has CDR1 DFQATT and CDR2 SNEGSKA (reference sequence). V was clipped by 3 bases and J by 0 bases, with 11 bases between them. This CDR3 spans 14 amino acids. Through a sample-barcoded 5' primer and a J-beta primer mix, a second PCR was run for roughly 6 to 12 cycles. At least 3 million CDR3-containing paired-end reads were obtained per sample. TCRdb fed the 5' RACE reads into MiXCR, producing one record per CDR3 protein. The data contain about 680,000 distinct CDR3 sequences, around half of them singletons.

The TCR was taken from a woman aged 60-75 years in good health. Sequencing was done on a sample of blood. The genes are TRBV20-1 and TRBJ2-5, with D possibly matching TRBD2 (5 bases). In DNA, the CDR3 is TGCAGTGCTAGTTGGGCTAGCTACCAAGAGACCCAGTACTTC. It encodes CSASWASYQETQYF.